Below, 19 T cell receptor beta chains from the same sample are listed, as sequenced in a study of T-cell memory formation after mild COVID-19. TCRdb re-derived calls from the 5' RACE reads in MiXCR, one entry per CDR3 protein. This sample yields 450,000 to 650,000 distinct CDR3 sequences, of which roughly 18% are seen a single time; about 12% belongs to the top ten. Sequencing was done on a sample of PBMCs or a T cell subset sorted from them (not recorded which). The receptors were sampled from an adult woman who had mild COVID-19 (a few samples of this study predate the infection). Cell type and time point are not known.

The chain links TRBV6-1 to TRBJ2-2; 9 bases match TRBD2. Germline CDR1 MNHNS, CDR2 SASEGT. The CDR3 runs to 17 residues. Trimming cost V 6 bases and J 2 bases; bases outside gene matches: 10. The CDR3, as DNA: TGTGCCAGCAGCGTCTGGGCGGGGGGGCGAAACACCGGGGAGCTGTTTTTT. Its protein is CASSVWAGGRNTGELFF.

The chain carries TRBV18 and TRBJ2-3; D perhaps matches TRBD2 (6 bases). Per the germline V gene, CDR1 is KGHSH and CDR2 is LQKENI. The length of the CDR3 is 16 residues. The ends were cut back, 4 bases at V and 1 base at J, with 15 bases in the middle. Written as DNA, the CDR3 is TGTGCCAGCTCACTCTCTCCAGCGGGCCGCACAGATACGCAGTATTTT. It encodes CASSLSPAGRTDTQYF.

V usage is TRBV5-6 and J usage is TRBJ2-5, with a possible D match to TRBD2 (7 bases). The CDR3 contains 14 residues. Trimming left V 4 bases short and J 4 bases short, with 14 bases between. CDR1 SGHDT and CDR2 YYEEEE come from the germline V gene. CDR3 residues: CASSPAGARETQYF. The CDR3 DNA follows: TGTGCCAGCAGCCCGGCGGGGGCGCGAGAGACCCAGTACTTC.

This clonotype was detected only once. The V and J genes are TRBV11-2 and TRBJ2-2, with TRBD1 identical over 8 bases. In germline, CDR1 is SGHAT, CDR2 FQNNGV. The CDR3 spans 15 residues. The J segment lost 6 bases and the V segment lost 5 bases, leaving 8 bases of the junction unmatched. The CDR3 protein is CASSRQGMVAGELFF. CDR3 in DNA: TGTGCCAGCAGCCGACAGGGGATGGTGGCCGGGGAGCTGTTTTTT. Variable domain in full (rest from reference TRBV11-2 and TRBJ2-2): EAGVAQSPRYKIIEKRQSVAFWCNPISGHATLYWYQQILGQGPKLLIQFQNNGVVDDSQLPKDRFSAERLKGVDSTLKIQPAKLEDSAVYLCASSRQGMVAGELFFGEGSRLTVL.

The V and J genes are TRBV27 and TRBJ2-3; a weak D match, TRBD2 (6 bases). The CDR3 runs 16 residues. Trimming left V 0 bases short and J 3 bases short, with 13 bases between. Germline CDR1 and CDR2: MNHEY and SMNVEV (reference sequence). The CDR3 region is CASSLSYGSQTDTQYF. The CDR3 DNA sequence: TGTGCCAGCAGTTTATCTTACGGGAGTCAGACAGATACGCAGTATTTT.

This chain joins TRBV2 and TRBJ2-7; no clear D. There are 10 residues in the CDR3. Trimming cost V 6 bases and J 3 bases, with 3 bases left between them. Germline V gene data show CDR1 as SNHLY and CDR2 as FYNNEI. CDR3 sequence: CASRVYEQYF. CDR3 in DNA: TGTGCCAGCAGGGTCTACGAGCAGTACTTC.

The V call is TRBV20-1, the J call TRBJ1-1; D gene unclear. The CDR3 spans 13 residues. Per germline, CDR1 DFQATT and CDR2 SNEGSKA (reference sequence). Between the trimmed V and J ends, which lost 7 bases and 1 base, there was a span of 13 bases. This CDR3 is CSVDPPTNTEAFF. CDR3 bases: TGCAGTGTCGACCCCCCGACGAACACTGAAGCTTTCTTT.

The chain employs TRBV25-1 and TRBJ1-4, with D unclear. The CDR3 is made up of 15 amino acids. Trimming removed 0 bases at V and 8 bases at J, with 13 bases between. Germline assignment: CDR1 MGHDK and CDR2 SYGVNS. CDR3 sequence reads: CASSEYRGQVEKLFF. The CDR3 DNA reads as TGTGCCAGCAGTGAATATCGTGGGCAAGTCGAAAAACTGTTTTTT.

CDR3 sequence (DNA): TGTGCCAGCAGTGACGGGGTTGGCTACACCTTC. Protein sequence: CASSDGVGYTF. This chain uses TRBV2 with TRBJ1-2, with unresolved D. The germline V gene encodes CDR1 SNHLY and CDR2 FYNNEI. The CDR3 covers 11 residues. The V end lost 3 bases, the J end lost 7 bases, and 6 bases lay between the germline ends.

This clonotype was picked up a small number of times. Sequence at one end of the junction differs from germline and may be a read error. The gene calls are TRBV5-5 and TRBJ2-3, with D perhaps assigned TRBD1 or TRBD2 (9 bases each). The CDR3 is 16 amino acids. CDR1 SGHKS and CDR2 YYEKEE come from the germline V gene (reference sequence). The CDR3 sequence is CASSPGTGLLAGIWDF. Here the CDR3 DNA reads TGTGCCAGCAGCCCCGGGACAGGGCTTCTAGCGGGGATTTGGGATTTT.

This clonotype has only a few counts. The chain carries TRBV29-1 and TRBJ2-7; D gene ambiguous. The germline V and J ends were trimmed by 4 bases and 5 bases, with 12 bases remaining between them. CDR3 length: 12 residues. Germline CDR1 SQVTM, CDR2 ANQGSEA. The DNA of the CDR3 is TGCAGCGTTGTTTCAGGAATACACGAGCAGTACTTC. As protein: CSVVSGIHEQYF.

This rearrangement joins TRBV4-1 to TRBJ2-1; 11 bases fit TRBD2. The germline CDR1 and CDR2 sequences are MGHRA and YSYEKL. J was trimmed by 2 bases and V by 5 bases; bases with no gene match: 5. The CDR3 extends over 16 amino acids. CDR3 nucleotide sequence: TGCGCCAGCAGCAAGACTAGCGGGGAAGCCTACAATGAGCAGTTCTTC. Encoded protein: CASSKTSGEAYNEQFF.

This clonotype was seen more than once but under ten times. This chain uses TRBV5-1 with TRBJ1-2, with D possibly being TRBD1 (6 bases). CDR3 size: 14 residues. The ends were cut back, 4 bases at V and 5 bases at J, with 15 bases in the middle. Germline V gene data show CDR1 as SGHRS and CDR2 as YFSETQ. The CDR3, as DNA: TGCGCCAGCAGCCCCGCGGGGGGCGGTTATGGCTACACCTTC. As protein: CASSPAGGGYGYTF.

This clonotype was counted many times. The CDR3 loop is CASSLGASGADTQYF. For the CDR3, the DNA is TGTGCCAGCAGCTTAGGGGCTAGCGGGGCAGATACGCAGTATTTT. The chain has TRBV7-8 and TRBJ2-3; 9 bases map to TRBD2. With V trimmed by 1 base and J by 4 bases, 3 bases remained unmatched. Germline CDR1 reads SGHVS; CDR2 reads FQNEAQ. This CDR3 is 15 amino acids long.

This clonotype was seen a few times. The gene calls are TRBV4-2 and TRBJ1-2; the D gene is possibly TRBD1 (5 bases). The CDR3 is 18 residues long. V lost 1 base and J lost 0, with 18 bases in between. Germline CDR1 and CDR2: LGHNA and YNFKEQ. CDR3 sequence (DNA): TGTGCCAGCAGCCAAGTTGGGCAGGGAATATCTTCTAACTATGGCTACACCTTC. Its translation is CASSQVGQGISSNYGYTF.

The CDR3 reads CASSPGRKGWETQYF. CDR3 sequence (DNA): TGTGCCAGCAGCCCCGGGAGGAAGGGGTGGGAGACCCAGTACTTC. The chain has TRBV6-5 and TRBJ2-5, with TRBD2 identical over 7 bases. Per the germline V gene, CDR1 is MNHEY and CDR2 is SVGAGI. This CDR3 has 15 residues. Trimming cost V 6 bases and J 5 bases; bases outside gene matches: 12.

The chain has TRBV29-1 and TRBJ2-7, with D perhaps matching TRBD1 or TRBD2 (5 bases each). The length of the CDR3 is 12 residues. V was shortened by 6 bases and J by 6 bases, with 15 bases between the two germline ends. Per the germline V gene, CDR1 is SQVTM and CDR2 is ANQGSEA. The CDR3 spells CSVRGAAGEQYF. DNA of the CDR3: TGCAGCGTACGAGGGGCGGCAGGCGAGCAGTACTTC.

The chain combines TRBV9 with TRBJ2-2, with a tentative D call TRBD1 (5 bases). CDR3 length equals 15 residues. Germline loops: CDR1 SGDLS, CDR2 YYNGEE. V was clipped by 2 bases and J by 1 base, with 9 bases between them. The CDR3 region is CASSVDGQNTGELFF. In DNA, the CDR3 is TGTGCCAGCAGCGTCGACGGACAGAACACCGGGGAGCTGTTTTTT.

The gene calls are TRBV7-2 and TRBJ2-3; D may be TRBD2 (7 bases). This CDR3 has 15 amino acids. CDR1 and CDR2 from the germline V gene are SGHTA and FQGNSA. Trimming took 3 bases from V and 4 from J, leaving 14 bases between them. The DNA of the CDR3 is TGTGCCAGCAGCTTTAACCCGGGGGGCTCAGATACGCAGTATTTT. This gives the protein CASSFNPGGSDTQYF.